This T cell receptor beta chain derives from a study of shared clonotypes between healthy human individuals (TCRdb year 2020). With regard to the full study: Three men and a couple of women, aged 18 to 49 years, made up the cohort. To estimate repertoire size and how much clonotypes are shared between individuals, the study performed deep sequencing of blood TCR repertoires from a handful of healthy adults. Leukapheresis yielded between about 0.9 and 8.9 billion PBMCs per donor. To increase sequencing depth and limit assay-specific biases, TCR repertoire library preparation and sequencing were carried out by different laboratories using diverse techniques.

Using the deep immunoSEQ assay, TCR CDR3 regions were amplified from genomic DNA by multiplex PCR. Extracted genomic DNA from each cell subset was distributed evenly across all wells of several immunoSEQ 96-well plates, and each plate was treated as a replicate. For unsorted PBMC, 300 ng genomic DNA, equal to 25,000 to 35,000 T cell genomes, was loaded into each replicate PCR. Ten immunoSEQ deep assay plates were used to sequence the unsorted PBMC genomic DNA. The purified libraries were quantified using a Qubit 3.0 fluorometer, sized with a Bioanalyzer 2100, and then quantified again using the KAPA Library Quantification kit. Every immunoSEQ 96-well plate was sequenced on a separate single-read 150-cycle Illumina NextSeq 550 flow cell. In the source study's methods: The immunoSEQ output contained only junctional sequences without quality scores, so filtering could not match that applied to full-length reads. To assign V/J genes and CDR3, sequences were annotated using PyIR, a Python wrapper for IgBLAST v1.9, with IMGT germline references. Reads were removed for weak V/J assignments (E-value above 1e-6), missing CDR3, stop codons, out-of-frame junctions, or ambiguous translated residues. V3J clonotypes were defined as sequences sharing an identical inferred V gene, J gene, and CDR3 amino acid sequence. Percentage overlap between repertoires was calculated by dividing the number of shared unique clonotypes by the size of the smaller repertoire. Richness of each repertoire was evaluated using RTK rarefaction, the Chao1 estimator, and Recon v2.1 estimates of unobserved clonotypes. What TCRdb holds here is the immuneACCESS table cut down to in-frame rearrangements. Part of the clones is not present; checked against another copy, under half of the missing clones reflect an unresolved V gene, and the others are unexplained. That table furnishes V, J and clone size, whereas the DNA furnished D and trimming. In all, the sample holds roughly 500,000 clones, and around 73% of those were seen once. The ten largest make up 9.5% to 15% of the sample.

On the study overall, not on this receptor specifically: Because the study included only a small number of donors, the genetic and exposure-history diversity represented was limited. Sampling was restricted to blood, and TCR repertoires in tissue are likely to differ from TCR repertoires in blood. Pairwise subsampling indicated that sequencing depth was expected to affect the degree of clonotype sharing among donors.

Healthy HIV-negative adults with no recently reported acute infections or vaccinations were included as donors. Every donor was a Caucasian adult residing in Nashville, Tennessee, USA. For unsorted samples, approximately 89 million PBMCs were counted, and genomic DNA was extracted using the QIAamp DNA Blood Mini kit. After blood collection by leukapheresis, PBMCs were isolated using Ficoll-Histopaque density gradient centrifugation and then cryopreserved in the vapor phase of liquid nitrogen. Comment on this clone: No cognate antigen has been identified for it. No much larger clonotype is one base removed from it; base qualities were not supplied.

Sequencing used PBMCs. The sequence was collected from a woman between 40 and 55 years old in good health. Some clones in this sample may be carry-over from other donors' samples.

The CDR3 here reads CASSLVPLESVEQFF. The nucleotides are TGTGCCAGCAGCTTAGTCCCTCTAGAATCGGTTGAGCAGTTCTTC. Rearrangement joined TRBV7-9 to TRBJ2-1; confidence is insufficient to name the D gene. CDR1 is given as SEHNR and CDR2 as FQNEAQ, both from the germline V gene (reference sequence). Relative to germline, V is 1 base shorter and J is 9 bases shorter, with 16 bases between their ends. Including cysteine and phenylalanine, the CDR3 has 15 amino acids. The entry retains the CDR3 DNA only, 45 bases that are in frame from base 1.